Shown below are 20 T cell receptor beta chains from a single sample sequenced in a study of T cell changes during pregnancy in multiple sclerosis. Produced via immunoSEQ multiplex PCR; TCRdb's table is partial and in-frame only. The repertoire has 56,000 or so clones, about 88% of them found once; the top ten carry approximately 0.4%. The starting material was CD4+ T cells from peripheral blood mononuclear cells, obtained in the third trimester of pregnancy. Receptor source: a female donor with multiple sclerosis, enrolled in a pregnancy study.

The CDR3 sequence: CASNFPGLPVNEQFF. DNA of the CDR3: TGTGCCAGCAACTTTCCTGGGCTGCCGGTCAATGAGCAGTTCTTC. The chain recombines TRBV7-9 with TRBJ2-1; D not certain. Trimming removed 7 bases from V and 6 bases from J, with 19 bases in between. Germline V gene sequence: CDR1 SEHNR, CDR2 FQNEAQ (reference sequence). The CDR3 totals 15 residues.

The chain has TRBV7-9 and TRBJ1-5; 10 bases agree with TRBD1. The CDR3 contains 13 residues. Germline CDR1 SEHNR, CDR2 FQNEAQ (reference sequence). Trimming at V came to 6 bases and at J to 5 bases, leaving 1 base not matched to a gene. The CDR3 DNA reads TGTGCCAGCAGAGGGACAGGGGATCAGCCCCAGCATTTT. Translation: CASRGTGDQPQHF. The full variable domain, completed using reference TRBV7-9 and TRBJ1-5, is DTGVSQNPRHKITKRGQNVTFRCDPISEHNRLYWYRQTLGQGPEFLTYFQNEAQLEKSRLLSDRFSAERPKGSFSTLEIQRTEQGDSAMYLCASRGTGDQPQHFGDGTRLSIL.

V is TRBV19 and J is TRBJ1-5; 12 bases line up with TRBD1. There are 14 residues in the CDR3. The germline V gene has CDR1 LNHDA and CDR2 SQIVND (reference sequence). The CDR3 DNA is TGTGCTTCGACCGGGACAGGGGGCGGTCAGCCCCAGCATTTT. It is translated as CASTGTGGGQPQHF.

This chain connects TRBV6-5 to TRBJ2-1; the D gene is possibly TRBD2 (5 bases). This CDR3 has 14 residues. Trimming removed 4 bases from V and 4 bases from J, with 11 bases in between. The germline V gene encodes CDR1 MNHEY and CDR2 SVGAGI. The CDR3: CASSSVEVYNEQFF. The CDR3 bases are TGTGCCAGCAGTTCCGTGGAGGTATACAATGAGCAGTTCTTC.

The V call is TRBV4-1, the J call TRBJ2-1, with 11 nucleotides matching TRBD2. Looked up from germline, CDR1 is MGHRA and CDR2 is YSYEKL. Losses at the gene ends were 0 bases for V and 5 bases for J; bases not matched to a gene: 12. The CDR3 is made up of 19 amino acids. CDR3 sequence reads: CASSQDSASGRPADNEQFF. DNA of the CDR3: TGCGCCAGCAGCCAAGATTCCGCTAGCGGGAGGCCCGCCGACAATGAGCAGTTCTTC.

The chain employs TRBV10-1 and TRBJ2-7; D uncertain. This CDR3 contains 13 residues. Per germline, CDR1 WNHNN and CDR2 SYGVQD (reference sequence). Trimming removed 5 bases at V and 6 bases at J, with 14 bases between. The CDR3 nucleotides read TGCGCCAGCAGTTCCCGGTGGGCTGGCGAGCAGTACTTC. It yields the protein CASSSRWAGEQYF.

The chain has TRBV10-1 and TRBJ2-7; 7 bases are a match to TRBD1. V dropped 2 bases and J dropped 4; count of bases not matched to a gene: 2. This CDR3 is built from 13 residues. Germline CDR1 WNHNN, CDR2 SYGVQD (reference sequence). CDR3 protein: CASSEGDRYEQYF. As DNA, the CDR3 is TGCGCCAGCAGTGAGGGGGACAGATACGAGCAGTACTTC.

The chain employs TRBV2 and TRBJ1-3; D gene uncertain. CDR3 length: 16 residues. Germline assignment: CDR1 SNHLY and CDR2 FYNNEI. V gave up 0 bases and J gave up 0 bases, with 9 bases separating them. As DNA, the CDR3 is TGTGCCAGCAGTGAAGCGCGAAAGAGCTCTGGAAACACCATATATTTT. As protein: CASSEARKSSGNTIYF.

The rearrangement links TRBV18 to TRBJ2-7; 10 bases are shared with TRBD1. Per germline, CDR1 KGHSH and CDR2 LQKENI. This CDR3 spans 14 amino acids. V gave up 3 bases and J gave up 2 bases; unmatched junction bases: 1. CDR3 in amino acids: CASSPGTGAYEQYF. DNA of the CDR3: TGTGCCAGCTCACCCGGGACAGGGGCCTACGAGCAGTACTTC.

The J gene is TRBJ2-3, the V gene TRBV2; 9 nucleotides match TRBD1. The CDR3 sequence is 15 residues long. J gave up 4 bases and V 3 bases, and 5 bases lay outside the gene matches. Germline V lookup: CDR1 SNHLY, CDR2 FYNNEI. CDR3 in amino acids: CASSEGQGVPDTQYF. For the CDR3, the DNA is TGTGCCAGCAGTGAGGGACAGGGTGTCCCAGATACGCAGTATTTT.

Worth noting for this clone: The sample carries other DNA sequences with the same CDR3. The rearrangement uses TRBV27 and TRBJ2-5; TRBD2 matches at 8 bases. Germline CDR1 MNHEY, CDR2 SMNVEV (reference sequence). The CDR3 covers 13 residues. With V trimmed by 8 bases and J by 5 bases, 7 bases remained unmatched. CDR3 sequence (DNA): TGTGCCAGCCGATTAGCGGGAAGGGAGACCCAGTACTTC. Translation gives CASRLAGRETQYF.

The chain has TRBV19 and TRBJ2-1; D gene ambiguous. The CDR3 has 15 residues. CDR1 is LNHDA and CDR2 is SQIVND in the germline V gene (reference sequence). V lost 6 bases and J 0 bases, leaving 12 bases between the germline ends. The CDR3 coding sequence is TGTGCCAGTAGGTTGTGGGCCAGCTCCTACAATGAGCAGTTCTTC. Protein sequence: CASRLWASSYNEQFF.

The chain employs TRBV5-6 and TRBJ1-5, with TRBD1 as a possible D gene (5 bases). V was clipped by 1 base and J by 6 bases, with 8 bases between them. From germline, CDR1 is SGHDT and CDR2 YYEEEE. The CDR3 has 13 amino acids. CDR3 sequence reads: CASSLPGVQPQHF. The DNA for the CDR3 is TGTGCCAGCAGCTTGCCGGGGGTTCAGCCCCAGCATTTT.

CDR3 DNA sequence: TGTGCCAGCAGGAGCCTCCGGGACAGGGGAGAGGAGCAGTACTTC. Protein product: CASRSLRDRGEEQYF. This chain links TRBV27 with TRBJ2-7; 10 bases agree with TRBD1. CDR3 length: 15 amino acids. The J segment lost 7 bases and the V segment lost 6 bases, leaving 12 bases of the junction unmatched. Per germline, CDR1 MNHEY and CDR2 SMNVEV (reference sequence).

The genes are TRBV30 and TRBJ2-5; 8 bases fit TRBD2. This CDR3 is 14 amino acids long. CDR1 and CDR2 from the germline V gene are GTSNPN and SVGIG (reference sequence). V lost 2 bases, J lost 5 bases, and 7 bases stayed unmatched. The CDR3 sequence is CAWSMGTSIETQYF. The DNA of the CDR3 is TGTGCCTGGAGTATGGGGACTAGTATTGAGACCCAGTACTTC.

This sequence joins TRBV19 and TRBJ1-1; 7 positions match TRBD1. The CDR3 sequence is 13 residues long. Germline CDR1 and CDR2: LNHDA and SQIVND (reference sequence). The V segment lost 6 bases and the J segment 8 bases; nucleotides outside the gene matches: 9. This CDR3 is CASSTDRTTEAFF. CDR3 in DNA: TGTGCCAGTAGCACGGACAGGACAACAGAAGCTTTCTTT. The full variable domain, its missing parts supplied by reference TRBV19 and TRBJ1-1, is DGGITQSPKYLFRKEGQNVTLSCEQNLNHDAMYWYRQDPGQGLRLIYYSQIVNDFQKGDIAEGYSVSREKKESFPLTVTSAQKNPTAFYLCASSTDRTTEAFFGQGTRLTVV.

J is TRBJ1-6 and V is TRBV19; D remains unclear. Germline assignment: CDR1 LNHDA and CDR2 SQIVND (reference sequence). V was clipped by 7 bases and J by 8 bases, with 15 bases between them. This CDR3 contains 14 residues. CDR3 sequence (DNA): TGTGCCAGTATACGGGAGATTAGTCATTCACCCCTCCACTTT. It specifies CASIREISHSPLHF.

The CDR3 DNA reads as TGTGCCAGCAGTGAAAGGAGGGCCGGGGAGCTGTTTTTT. It translates to CASSERRAGELFF. The chain recombines TRBV6-4 with TRBJ2-2; D perhaps matches TRBD2 (6 bases). Germline loops: CDR1 MRHNA, CDR2 SNTAGT. CDR3 length: 13 residues. Trimming left V 3 bases short and J 6 bases short, with 8 bases between.

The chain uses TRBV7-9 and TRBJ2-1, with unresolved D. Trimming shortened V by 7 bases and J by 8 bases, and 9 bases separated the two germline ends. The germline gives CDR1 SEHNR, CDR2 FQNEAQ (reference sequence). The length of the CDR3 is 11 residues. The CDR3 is CASTLYDEQFF. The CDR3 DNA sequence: TGTGCCAGCACCCTATACGATGAGCAGTTCTTC.

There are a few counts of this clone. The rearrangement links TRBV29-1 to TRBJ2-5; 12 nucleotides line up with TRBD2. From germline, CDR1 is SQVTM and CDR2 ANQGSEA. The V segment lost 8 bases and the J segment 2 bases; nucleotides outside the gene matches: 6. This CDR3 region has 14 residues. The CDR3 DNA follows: TGCAGCTTCGCCGGGACTAGCGGGCAAGAGACCCAGTACTTC. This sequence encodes CSFAGTSGQETQYF.